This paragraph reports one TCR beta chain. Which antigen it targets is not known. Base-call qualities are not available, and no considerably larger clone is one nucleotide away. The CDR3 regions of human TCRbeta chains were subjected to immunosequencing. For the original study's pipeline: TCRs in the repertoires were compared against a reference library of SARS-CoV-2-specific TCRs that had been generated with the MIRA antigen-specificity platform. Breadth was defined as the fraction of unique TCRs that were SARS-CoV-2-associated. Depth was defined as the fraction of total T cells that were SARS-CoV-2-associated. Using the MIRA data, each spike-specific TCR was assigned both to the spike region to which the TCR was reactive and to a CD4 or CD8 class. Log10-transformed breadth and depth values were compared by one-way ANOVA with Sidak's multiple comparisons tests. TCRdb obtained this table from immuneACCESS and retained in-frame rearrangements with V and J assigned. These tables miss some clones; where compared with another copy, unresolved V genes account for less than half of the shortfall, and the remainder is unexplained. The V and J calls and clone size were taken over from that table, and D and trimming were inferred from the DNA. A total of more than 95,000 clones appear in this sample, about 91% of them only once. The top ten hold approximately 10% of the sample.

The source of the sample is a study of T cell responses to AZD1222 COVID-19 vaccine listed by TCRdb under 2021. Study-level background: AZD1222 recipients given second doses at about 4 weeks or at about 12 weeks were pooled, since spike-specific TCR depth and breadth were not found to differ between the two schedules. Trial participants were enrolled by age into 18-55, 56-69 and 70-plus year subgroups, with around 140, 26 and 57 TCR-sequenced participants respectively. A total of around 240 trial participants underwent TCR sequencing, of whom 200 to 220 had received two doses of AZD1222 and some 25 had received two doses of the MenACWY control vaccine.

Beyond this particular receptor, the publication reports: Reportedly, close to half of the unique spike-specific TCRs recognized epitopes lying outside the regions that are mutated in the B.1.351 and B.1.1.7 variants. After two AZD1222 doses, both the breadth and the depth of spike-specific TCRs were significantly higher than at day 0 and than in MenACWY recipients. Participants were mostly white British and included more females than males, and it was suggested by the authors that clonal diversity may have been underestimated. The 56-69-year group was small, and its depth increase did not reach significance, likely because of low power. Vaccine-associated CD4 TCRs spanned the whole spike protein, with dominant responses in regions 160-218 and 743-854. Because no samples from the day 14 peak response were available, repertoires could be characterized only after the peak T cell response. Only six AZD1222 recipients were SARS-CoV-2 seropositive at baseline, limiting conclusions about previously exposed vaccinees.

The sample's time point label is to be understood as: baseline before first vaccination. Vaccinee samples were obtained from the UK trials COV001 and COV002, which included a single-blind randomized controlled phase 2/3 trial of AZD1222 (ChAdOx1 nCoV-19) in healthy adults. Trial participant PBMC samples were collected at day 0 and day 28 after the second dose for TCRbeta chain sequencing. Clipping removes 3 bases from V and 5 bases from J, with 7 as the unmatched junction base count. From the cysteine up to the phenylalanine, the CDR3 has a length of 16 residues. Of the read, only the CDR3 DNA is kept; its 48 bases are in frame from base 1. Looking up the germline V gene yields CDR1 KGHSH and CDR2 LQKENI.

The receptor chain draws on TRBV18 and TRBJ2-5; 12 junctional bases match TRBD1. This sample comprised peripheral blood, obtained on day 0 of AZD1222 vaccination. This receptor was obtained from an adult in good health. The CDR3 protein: CASSPRDRGRGETQYF. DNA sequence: TGTGCCAGCTCACCCCGGGACAGGGGGCGCGGGGAGACCCAGTACTTC.